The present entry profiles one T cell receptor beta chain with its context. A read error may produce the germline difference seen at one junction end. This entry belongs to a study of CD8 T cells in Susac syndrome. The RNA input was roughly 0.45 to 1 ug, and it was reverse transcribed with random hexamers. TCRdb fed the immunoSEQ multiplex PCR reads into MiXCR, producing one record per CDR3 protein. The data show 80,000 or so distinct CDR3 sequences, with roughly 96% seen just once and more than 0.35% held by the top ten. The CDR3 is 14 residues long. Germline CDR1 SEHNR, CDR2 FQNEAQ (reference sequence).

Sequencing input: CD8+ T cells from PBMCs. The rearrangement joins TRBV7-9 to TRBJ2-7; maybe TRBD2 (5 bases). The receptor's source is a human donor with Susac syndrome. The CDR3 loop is CASSLAELDEKQYF. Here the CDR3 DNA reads TGTGCCAGCAGCCTAGCCGAGTTGGATGAAAAGCAGTACTTC.